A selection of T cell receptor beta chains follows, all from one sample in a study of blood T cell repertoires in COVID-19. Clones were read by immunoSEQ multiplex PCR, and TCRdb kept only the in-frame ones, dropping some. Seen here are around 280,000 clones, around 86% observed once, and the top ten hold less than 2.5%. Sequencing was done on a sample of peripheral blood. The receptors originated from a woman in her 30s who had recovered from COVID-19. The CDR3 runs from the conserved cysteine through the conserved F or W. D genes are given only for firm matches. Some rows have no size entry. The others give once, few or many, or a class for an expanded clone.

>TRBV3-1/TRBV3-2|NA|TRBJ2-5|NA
TGTGCCAGCAGCCTGCAAGGGGGGGCCTCTGAGACCCAGTACTTC
CASSLQGGASETQYF
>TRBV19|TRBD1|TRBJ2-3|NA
TGTGCCAGTAGTGTGACAGGGACCACAGATACGCAGTATTTT
CASSVTGTTDTQYF
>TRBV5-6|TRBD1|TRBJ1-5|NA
TGTGCCAGCAGCTTGGGACAGGGCTTTAGCAATCAGCCCCAGCATTTT
CASSLGQGFSNQPQHF
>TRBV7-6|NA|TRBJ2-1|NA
TGTGCCAGCAGCTCCTCAGGGGCGGTCGATGAGCAGTTCTTC
CASSSSGAVDEQFF
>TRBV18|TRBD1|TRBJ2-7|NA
TGTGCCAGCTCACCGTACGATCGGACAGGGAGGGAGCAGTACTTC
CASSPYDRTGREQYF
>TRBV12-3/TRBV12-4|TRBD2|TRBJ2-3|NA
TGTGCCACCACGGGGGGATATACGCAGTATTTT
CATTGGYTQYF
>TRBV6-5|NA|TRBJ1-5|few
TGTGCCACCGGACAGTACAATCAGCCCCAGCATTTT
CATGQYNQPQHF
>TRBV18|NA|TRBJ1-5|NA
TGTGCCAGCTCACCAGGGGGCGATCAGCCCCAGCATTTT
CASSPGGDQPQHF
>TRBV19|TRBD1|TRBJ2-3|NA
TGTGCCAGTAGTATACAGGGGGCGAAGATGACAGATACGCAGTATTTT
CASSIQGAKMTDTQYF
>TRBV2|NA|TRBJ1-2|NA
TGTGCCAGCAGTGGGGCAAACTATGGCTACACCTTC
CASSGANYGYTF
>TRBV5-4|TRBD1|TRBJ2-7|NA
TGTGCCAGCAGCGGCCGGGACAGCCGATACGAGCAGTACTTC
CASSGRDSRYEQYF
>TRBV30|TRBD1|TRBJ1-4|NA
TGTGCCTGGAGTATATCGGGGACAGGTATCGAAAAACTGTTTTTT
CAWSISGTGIEKLFF
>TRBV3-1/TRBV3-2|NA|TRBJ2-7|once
TGTGCCAGCAGCCAAACAGTCTCGGGGGACGAGCAGTACTTC
CASSQTVSGDEQYF
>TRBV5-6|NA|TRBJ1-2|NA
TGTGCCAGCAGCTTATCACAGGCCACAATTCGTTATGGCTACACCTTC
CASSLSQATIRYGYTF
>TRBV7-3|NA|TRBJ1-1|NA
TGTGCCAGCAGCCCAGGGGCGGGCAACACTGAAGCTTTCTTT
CASSPGAGNTEAFF
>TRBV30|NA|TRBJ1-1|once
TGTGCCTGGAGTGCAAGCATGAACACTGAAGCTTTCTTT
CAWSASMNTEAFF
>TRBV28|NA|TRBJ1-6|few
TGTGCCAGCAAGGACACAAACTATAATTCACCCCTCCACTTT
CASKDTNYNSPLHF
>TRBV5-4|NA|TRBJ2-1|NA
TGTGCCAGCAGCTTAAAGAGGCATCAAACCTACAATGAGCAGTTCTTC
CASSLKRHQTYNEQFF
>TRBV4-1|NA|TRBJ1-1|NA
TGCGCCAGCAGCGCACAACGGGGCACTGAAGCTTTCTTT
CASSAQRGTEAFF
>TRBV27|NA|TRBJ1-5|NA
TGTGCCAGCAGTTTATCAGGGGGCAATCAGCCCCAGCATTTT
CASSLSGGNQPQHF
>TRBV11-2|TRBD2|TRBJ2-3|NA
TGTGCCAGCAGCTCAGGACTAGCGGACTCCACAGATACGCAGTATTTT
CASSSGLADSTDTQYF
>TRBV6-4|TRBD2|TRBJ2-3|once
TGTGCCAGCAGTGTCACTAGCGGGGATGCTACAGATACGCAGTATTTT
CASSVTSGDATDTQYF
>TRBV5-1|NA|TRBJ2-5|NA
TGCGCCAGCAGCTTGGGCGGGAATCTGGAGACCCAGTACTTC
CASSLGGNLETQYF
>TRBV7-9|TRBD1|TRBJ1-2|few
TGTGCCAGCAGCGAAGGGACAGGGAACGATGGCTACACCTTC
CASSEGTGNDGYTF
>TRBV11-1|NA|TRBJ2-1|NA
TGTGCCAGCAGCTTAGATAGGACAGTCTACAATGAGCAGTTCTTC
CASSLDRTVYNEQFF
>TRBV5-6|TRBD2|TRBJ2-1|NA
TGTGCCAGCAGCCCCGGGCCTACTAGCGGGGGTTACTCCTACAATGAGCAGTTCTTC
CASSPGPTSGGYSYNEQFF
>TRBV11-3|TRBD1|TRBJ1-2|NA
TGTGCCAGCAGCCCGGGGCCGCAGGGGGTCCCAGGGGGCTACACCTTC
CASSPGPQGVPGGYTF
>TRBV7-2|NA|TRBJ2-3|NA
TGTGCCAGCAGCTTAGATCCCGCAGGGCTCACAGATACGCAGTATTTT
CASSLDPAGLTDTQYF
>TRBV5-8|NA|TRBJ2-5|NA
TGTGCCGGGGGCAGGGGATTCCAAGAGACCCAGTACTTC
CAGGRGFQETQYF
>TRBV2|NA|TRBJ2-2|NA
TGTGCCAGCAAAGACAGTCAAGGAACCGGGGAGCTGTTTTTT
CASKDSQGTGELFF
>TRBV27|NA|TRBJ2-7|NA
TGTGCCAGCAGTGAACTGGGGCGGGAAACTACTGAGCAGTACTTC
CASSELGRETTEQYF
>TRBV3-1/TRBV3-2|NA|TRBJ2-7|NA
TGTGCCAGCAGCCAAGCGAGGGGGGGGTACGAGCAGTACTTC
CASSQARGGYEQYF
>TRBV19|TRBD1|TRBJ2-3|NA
TGTGCCAGTAGTGTTAGGACAGGGTCGGCAGATACGCAGTATTTT
CASSVRTGSADTQYF
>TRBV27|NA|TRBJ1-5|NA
TGTGCCAGCAGTTTATGGGGGGGCGCTTATAGCAATCAGCCCCAGCATTTT
CASSLWGGAYSNQPQHF
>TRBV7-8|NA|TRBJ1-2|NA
TGTGCCAGCAGCCCCCGGGGCGGGGGCCATGGCTACACCTTC
CASSPRGGGHGYTF
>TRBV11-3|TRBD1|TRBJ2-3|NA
TGTGCCAGCAGCTCGGGACAGTTACTCACAGATACGCAGTATTTT
CASSSGQLLTDTQYF
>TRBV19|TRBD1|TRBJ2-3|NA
TGTGCCAGTAGTTTTCCGGGACAGGGGGAAGATACGCAGTATTTT
CASSFPGQGEDTQYF
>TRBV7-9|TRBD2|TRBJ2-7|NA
TGTGCCAGCAGCGGAAGGACCCTAGCGGGAGAGCTAGGCTACGAGCAGTACTTC
CASSGRTLAGELGYEQYF
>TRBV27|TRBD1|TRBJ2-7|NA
TGTGCCAGCAGTTACAGGGGTCGCTACGAGCAGTACTTC
CASSYRGRYEQYF
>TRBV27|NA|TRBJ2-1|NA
TGTGCCAGTTCCAGGGGGGCCCGGGCTAATGAGCAGTTCTTC
CASSRGARANEQFF
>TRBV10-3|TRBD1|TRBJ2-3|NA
TGTGCCATCAGAGACAAAAACAGGGGGCCCAGCACAGATACGCAGTATTTT
CAIRDKNRGPSTDTQYF
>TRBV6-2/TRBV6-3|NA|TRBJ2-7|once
TGTGCCAGCAGTTACTCGTCGAGAGGCCGGGAATGGTACGAGCAGTACTTC
CASSYSSRGREWYEQYF
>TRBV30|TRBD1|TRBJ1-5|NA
TGTGCCTGGAGTAATGGACAGGGAGGTCAGCCCCAGCATTTT
CAWSNGQGGQPQHF
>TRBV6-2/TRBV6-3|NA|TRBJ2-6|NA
TGTGCCAGCAGTTCCAGGGGGGCTGGGGCCAACGTCCTGACTTTC
CASSSRGAGANVLTF
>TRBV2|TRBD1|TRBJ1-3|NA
TGTGCCAGCAGTGAAGAGGCAGGGGGTTTGGGTGGAAACACCATATATTTT
CASSEEAGGLGGNTIYF
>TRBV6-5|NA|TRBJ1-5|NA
TGTGCCAGCAGTTACACGCAGTATAGCAATCAGCCCCAGCATTTT
CASSYTQYSNQPQHF
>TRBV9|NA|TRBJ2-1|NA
TGTGCCAGCAGCGTAGATGGCGGGACGACGAATGAGCAGTTCTTC
CASSVDGGTTNEQFF
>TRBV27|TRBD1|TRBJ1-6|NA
TGTGCCAGCAGTCCCAGGGACAGGGTAGGGTCACCCCTCCACTTT
CASSPRDRVGSPLHF
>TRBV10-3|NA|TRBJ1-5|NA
TGTGCCATCAAACAGGATAATCAGCCCCAGCATTTT
CAIKQDNQPQHF
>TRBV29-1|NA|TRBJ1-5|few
TGCAGCGTACTCGAACAGGGTAGCAATCAGCCCCAGCATTTT
CSVLEQGSNQPQHF
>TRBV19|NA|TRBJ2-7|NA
TGTGCCAGTAGTTACGGGGCAGGGGCTACCTACGAGCAGTACTTC
CASSYGAGATYEQYF
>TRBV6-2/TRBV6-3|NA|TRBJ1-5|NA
TGTGCCAGCAGTCTAGACAGGAATCAGCCCCAGCATTTT
CASSLDRNQPQHF
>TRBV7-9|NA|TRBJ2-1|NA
TGTGCCAGCAGCTTATTGCAGGACAGCAATGAGCAGTTCTTC
CASSLLQDSNEQFF
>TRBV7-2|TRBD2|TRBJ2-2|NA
TGTGCCAGCAGCTTATCTAGCGGGGGGAGCACCGGGGAGCTGTTTTTT
CASSLSSGGSTGELFF
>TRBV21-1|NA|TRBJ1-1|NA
TGTGCCAGCAGCACTCTGAGTATCCCGGACAAGAACACTGAAGCTTTCTTT
CASSTLSIPDKNTEAFF
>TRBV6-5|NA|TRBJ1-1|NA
TGTGCCAGCATCCCAGGCCATATCGAAGCTTTCTTT
CASIPGHIEAFF
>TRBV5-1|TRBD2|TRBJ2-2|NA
TGCGCCAGCAGCGTGGGGTCTAGCGGGAACACCGGGGAGCTGTTTTTT
CASSVGSSGNTGELFF
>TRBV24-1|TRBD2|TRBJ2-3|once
TGTGCCACCAGTCGCTTTAGCGGGAGGGATCCCCGGGATACGCAGTATTTT
CATSRFSGRDPRDTQYF
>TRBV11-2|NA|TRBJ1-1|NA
TGTGCCAGCAGCTTTAGTTTCGGGGGCACTGAAGCTTTCTTT
CASSFSFGGTEAFF
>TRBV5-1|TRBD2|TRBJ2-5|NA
TGCGCCAGCAGCGGAACGCTAGCGGGACCCCAAGAGACCCAGTACTTC
CASSGTLAGPQETQYF